These 19 T cell receptor beta chains came from one sample sequenced in a study of OX40 agonist ivuxolimab in advanced cancers. Some clones are missing from TCRdb's copy, which holds only in-frame ones; the method was immunoSEQ multiplex PCR. The sample includes more than 40,000 clones, around 90% of them seen just once. Sequences were derived from CD4+ or CD8+ T cells sorted from blood, sampled in a trial of the OX40 agonist ivuxolimab. Receptors originate from an adult with an advanced solid tumor such as melanoma, head and neck, liver or kidney cancer.

This clone came up a few times. The chain recombines TRBV25-1 with TRBJ1-2; D is possibly TRBD1 (6 bases). The CDR3 is made up of 13 amino acids. Deletions cut 3 bases from V and 8 bases from J, with 13 bases between. Germline V gene lookup returns CDR1 MGHDK and CDR2 SYGVNS. CDR3 region: CASSDLGGRGYTF. The CDR3 DNA follows: TGTGCCAGCAGTGACTTGGGGGGGCGAGGCTACACCTTC.

The chain joins TRBV27 to TRBJ2-7; tentatively, D is TRBD1 (5 bases). Trimming left V 6 bases short and J 2 bases short, with 14 bases between. The CDR3 has 14 residues. The germline gives CDR1 MNHEY, CDR2 SMNVEV (reference sequence). The CDR3 DNA is TGTGCCAGCAGACCCTTTGGACAAACCTACGAGCAGTACTTC. Translated: CASRPFGQTYEQYF.

The genes are TRBV28 and TRBJ1-5; tentatively, D is TRBD1 (5 bases). This CDR3 has 15 residues. The germline V gene has CDR1 MDHEN and CDR2 SYDVKM. V lost 6 bases, J lost 6 bases, and 18 bases lay in between. The CDR3 coding sequence is TGTGCCAGCAGGTACCTCTCCAGGGAGAGTCAGCCCCAGCATTTT. It codes for CASRYLSRESQPQHF.

The rearrangement links TRBV6-5 to TRBJ1-1; 7 positions agree with TRBD1. V lost 2 bases, J lost 8 bases, and 11 bases stayed unmatched. Per germline, CDR1 MNHEY and CDR2 SVGAGI. This CDR3 is 15 amino acids long. The CDR3 is CASSYRTGAQTEAFF. CDR3 sequence (DNA): TGTGCCAGCAGTTACCGGACAGGTGCCCAGACCGAAGCTTTCTTT.

V is TRBV5-1 and J is TRBJ1-2; D not certain. The V and J ends lost 2 bases and 8 bases respectively, with 16 bases between them. The CDR3 totals 14 residues. Germline V gene lookup returns CDR1 SGHRS and CDR2 YFSETQ. The CDR3 bases are TGCGCCAGCAGCTTTTCGGGGAACCGAGGAGGCTACACCTTC. Its translation: CASSFSGNRGGYTF.

This clone was seen just once. The chain uses TRBV7-2 and TRBJ2-3; tentative D call: TRBD1 (6 bases). V was trimmed by 4 bases and J by 0 bases, leaving 11 bases between them. Germline CDR1 and CDR2: SGHTA and FQGNSA. This CDR3 contains 15 residues. The CDR3 coding sequence is TGTGCCAGCAGCTCACAGGGATTTAGCACAGATACGCAGTATTTT. It codes for CASSSQGFSTDTQYF.

The chain links TRBV11-2 to TRBJ2-7, with D possibly TRBD2 on 7 matching bases. This CDR3 is 15 amino acids long. CDR1 and CDR2 from the germline V gene are SGHAT and FQNNGV. Trimming removed 5 bases from V and 4 bases from J, with 18 bases in between. The DNA for the CDR3 is TGTGCCAGCAGCCCTAGGGGGGGGGCCCCTTACGAGCAGTACTTC. It codes for CASSPRGGAPYEQYF.

The chain uses TRBV5-4 and TRBJ1-1; D might be TRBD1 (5 bases). This CDR3 spans 14 amino acids. Germline V gene lookup returns CDR1 SGHNT and CDR2 YYREEE (reference sequence). The ends were cut back, 4 bases at V and 4 bases at J, with 14 bases in the middle. This CDR3 is CASSRNGRGTEAFF. CDR3 bases: TGTGCCAGCAGCCGGAATGGGAGGGGCACTGAAGCTTTCTTT.

The chain carries TRBV7-9 and TRBJ2-2; D might be TRBD1 (6 bases). The length of the CDR3 is 15 residues. Germline CDR1 SEHNR, CDR2 FQNEAQ (reference sequence). Trimming removed 5 bases at V and 1 base at J, with 11 bases between. The CDR3 nucleotides are TGTGCCAGCAGCGGGGGCCTCGTGAACACCGGGGAGCTGTTTTTT. It is translated as CASSGGLVNTGELFF.

The chain uses TRBV11-2 and TRBJ1-1, with 8 bases aligning to TRBD1. Germline CDR1 SGHAT, CDR2 FQNNGV. The CDR3 has 14 amino acids. V lost 5 bases to trimming and J lost 0 bases; unmatched junction nucleotides: 2. The CDR3 DNA is TGTGCCAGCAGCGACAGGGGAATGAACACTGAAGCTTTCTTT. Protein: CASSDRGMNTEAFF.

V usage is TRBV2 and J usage is TRBJ2-2; TRBD2 matches 9 bases. The CDR3 loop spans 14 amino acids. V lost 8 bases to trimming and J lost 2 bases; unmatched junction nucleotides: 3. CDR1 and CDR2 (germline): SNHLY, FYNNEI. CDR3 coding DNA: TGTGCCAGCGGCGGGGGGGGCAACACCGGGGAGCTGTTTTTT. Its protein product is CASGGGGNTGELFF.

This chain connects TRBV29-1 to TRBJ2-6, with D tentatively TRBD1 or TRBD2 (5 bases each). Deletions cut 7 bases from V and 1 base from J, with 17 bases between. This CDR3 contains 16 residues. CDR1 SQVTM and CDR2 ANQGSEA come from the germline V gene. The CDR3 DNA reads TGCAGCGCGGGACCAGAGATCCTATCTGGGGCCAACGTCCTGACTTTC. This encodes CSAGPEILSGANVLTF.

The chain links TRBV30 to TRBJ1-4, with unresolved D. With 4 bases removed from V and 3 bases from J, the gap between germline ends came to 12 bases. Germline CDR1 reads GTSNPN; CDR2 reads SVGIG (reference sequence). The CDR3 length is 14 residues. The CDR3 protein is CAWTRPGPNEKLFF. As DNA, the CDR3 is TGTGCCTGGACGCGGCCGGGTCCTAATGAAAAACTGTTTTTT.

The rearrangement uses TRBV9 and TRBJ1-4; a possible D gene is TRBD1 (5 bases). This CDR3 has 19 amino acids. V was cut by 0 bases and J by 3 bases, with 21 bases left in between. CDR1 and CDR2 (germline): SGDLS, YYNGEE. The CDR3 region is CASSVEGTDPSRANEKLFF. DNA for the CDR3: TGTGCCAGCAGCGTAGAAGGGACGGACCCCTCCCGCGCTAATGAAAAACTGTTTTTT.

This chain links TRBV1 with TRBJ2-1; the DNA was not used to check the table's D call, TRBD2. TRBV1 is an annotated pseudogene. The CDR3 runs to 17 residues. The CDR3 sequence is CTSSQDIGTRGNNEQFF. The CDR3 DNA follows: TGCACCAGCAGCCAAGATATCGGGACTCGGGGAAACAATGAGCAGTTCTTC.

V usage is TRBV7-2 and J usage is TRBJ2-3; D perhaps matches TRBD1 (5 bases). Trimming cost V 3 bases and J 6 bases, with 13 bases left between them. The germline V gene encodes CDR1 SGHTA and CDR2 FQGNSA. CDR3 size: 14 residues. DNA for the CDR3: TGTGCCAGCAGCTTGGGGCCGCACGGGGATACGCAGTATTTT. The encoded protein is CASSLGPHGDTQYF.

The chain uses TRBV10-3 and TRBJ2-7; 10 bases align to TRBD2. The CDR3 runs to 15 residues. Germline V CDR1 and CDR2: ENHRY, SYGVKD. V lost 6 bases, J lost 3 bases, and 8 bases stayed unmatched. CDR3 sequence: CAISPRERGGYEQYF. Written as DNA, the CDR3 is TGTGCCATCAGCCCCCGCGAGCGGGGGGGCTACGAGCAGTACTTC.

This chain joins TRBV7-2 and TRBJ2-2; D tentatively reads TRBD1 or TRBD2 (5 bases each). This CDR3 has 15 residues. In germline, CDR1 is SGHTA, CDR2 FQGNSA. Trimming removed 6 bases from V and 1 base from J, with 12 bases in between. CDR3: CASSLGTVNTGELFF. CDR3 sequence (DNA): TGTGCCAGCAGTCTGGGGACGGTGAACACCGGGGAGCTGTTTTTT. Complete variable domain (other parts from reference TRBV7-2 and TRBJ2-2): GAGVSQSPSNKVTEKGKDVELRCDPISGHTALYWYRQSLGQGLEFLIYFQGNSAPDKSGLPSDRFSAERTGGSVSTLTIQRTQQEDSAVYLCASSLGTVNTGELFFGEGSRLTVL.

This clone was detected a few times. The chain carries TRBV6-1 and TRBJ2-7, with TRBD1 matching 7 bases. From germline, CDR1 is MNHNS and CDR2 SASEGT. This CDR3 is 13 amino acids long. Trimming took 6 bases from V and 3 from J; bases not matched to a gene: 5. The CDR3 reads CASRDGTDYEQYF. The CDR3 DNA follows: TGTGCCAGCAGAGACGGGACAGACTACGAGCAGTACTTC.